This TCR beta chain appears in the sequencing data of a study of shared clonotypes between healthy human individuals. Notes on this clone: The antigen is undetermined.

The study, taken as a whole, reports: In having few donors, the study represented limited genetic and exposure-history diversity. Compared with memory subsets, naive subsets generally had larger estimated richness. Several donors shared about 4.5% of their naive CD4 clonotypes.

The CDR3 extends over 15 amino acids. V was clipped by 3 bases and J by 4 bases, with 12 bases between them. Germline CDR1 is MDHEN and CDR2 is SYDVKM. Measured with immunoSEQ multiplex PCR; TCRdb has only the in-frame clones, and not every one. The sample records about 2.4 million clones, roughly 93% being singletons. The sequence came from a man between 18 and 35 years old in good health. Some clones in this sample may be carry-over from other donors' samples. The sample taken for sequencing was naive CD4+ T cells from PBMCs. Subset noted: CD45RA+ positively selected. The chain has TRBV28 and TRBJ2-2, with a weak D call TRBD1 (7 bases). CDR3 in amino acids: CASSFQGGRTGELFF. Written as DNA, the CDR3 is TGTGCCAGCAGTTTCCAGGGGGGACGCACCGGGGAGCTGTTTTTT.